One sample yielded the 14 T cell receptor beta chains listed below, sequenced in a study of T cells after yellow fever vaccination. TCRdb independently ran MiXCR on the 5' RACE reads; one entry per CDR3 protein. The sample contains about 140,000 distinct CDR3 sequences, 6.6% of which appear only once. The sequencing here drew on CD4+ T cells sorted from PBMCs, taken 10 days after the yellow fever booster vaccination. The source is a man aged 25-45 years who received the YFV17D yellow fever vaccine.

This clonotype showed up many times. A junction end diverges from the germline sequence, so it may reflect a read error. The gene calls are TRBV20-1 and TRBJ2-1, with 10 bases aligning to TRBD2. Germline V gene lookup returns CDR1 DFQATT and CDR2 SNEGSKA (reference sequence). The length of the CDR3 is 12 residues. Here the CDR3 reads CRLKREGTEKFF. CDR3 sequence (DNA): TGCAGGCTGAAGCGGGAGGGGACTGAGAAGTTCTTC.

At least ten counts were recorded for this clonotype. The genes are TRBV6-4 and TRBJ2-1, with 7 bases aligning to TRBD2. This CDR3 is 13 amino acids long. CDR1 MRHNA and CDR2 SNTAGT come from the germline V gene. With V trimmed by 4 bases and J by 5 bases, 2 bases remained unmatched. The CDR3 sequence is CASSVGLDNEQFF. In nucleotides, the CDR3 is TGTGCCAGCAGTGTTGGACTAGACAATGAGCAGTTCTTC.

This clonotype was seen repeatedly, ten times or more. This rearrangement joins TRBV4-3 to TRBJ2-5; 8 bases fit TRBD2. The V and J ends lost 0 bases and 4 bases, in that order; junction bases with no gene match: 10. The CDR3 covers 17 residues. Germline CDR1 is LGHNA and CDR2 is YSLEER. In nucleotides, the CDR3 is TGCGCCAGCAGCCAAGACCCCAGGGCTGCGGGAGGAGAGACCCAGTACTTC. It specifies CASSQDPRAAGGETQYF.

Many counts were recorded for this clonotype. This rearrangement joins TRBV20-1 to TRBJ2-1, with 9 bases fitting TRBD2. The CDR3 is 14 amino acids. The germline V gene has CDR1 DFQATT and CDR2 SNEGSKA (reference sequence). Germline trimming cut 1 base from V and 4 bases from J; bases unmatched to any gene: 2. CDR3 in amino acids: CSARALAGYNEQFF. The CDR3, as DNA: TGCAGTGCTAGAGCCCTAGCGGGATACAATGAGCAGTTCTTC.

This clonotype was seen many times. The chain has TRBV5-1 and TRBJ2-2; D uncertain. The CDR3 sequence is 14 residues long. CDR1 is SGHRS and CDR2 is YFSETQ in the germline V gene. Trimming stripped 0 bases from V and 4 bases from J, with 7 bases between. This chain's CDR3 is CASSLAVSTGELFF. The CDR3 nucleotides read TGCGCCAGCAGCTTGGCCGTAAGCACCGGGGAGCTGTTTTTT.

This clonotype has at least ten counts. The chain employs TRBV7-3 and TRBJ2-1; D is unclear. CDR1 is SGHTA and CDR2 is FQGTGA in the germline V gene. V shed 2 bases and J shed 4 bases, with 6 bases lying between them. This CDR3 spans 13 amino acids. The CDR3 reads CASSLAVYNEQFF. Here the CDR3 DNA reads TGTGCCAGCAGCTTAGCAGTGTACAATGAGCAGTTCTTC.

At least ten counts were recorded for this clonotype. In DNA form, the CDR3 reads TGTGCCACCAGTGATCCAGGGAGAGGAGAAGGCTACACCTTC. It yields the protein CATSDPGRGEGYTF. The genes are TRBV24-1 and TRBJ1-2, with D possibly matching TRBD1 (5 bases). Germline CDR1 and CDR2: KGHDR and SFDVKD. CDR3 length equals 14 residues. V gave up 3 bases and J gave up 8 bases, with 15 bases separating them.

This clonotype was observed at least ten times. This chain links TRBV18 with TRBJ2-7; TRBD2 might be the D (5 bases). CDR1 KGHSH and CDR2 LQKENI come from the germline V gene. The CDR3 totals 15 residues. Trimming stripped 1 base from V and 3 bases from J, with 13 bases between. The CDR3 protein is CASSPRSGTHYEQYF. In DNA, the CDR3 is TGTGCCAGCTCACCACGGAGCGGAACTCACTACGAGCAGTACTTC.

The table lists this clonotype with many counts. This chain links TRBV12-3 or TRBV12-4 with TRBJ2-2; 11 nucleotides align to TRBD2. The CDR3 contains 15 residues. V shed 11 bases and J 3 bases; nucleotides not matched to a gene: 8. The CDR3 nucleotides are TGTGCCGGTCAGCGGGGACTAGCGGACACCGGGGAGCTGTTTTTT. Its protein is CAGQRGLADTGELFF.

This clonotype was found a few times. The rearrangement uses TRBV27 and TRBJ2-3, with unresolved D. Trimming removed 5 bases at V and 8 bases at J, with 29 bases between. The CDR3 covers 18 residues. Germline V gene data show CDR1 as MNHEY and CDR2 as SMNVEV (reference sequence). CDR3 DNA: TGTGCCAGCAGTGACCGTACGAGATACGCAGCCGAGATGATTACGCAGTATTTT. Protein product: CASSDRTRYAAEMITQYF.

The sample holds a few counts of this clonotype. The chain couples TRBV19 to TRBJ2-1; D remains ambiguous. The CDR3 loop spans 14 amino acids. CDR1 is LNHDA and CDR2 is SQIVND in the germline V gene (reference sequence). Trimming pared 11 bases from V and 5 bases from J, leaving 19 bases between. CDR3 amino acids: CASHLSTQNNEQFF. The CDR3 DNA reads TGTGCCTCCCACCTGTCTACCCAAAACAATGAGCAGTTCTTC.

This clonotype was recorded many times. The CDR3 loop reads CSAREFVVNTEAFF. CDR3 in DNA: TGCAGTGCTAGAGAGTTCGTGGTGAACACTGAAGCTTTCTTT. The chain uses TRBV20-1 and TRBJ1-1; no clear D. The CDR3 contains 14 residues. V gave up 0 bases and J gave up 0 bases, with 8 bases separating them. The germline CDR1 and CDR2 sequences are DFQATT and SNEGSKA (reference sequence).

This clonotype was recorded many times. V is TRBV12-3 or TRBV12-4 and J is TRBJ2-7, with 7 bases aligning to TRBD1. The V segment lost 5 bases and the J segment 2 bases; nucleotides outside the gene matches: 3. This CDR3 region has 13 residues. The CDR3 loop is CASSHGQAYEQYF. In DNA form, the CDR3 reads TGTGCCAGCAGTCACGGACAGGCCTACGAGCAGTACTTC.

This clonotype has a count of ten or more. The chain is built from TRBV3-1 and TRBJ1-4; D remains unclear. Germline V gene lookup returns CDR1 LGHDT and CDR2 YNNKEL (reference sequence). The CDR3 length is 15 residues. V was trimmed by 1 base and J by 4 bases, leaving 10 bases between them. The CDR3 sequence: CASSQVGKRNEKLFF. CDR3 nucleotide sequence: TGTGCCAGCAGCCAAGTAGGGAAGCGTAATGAAAAACTGTTTTTT.